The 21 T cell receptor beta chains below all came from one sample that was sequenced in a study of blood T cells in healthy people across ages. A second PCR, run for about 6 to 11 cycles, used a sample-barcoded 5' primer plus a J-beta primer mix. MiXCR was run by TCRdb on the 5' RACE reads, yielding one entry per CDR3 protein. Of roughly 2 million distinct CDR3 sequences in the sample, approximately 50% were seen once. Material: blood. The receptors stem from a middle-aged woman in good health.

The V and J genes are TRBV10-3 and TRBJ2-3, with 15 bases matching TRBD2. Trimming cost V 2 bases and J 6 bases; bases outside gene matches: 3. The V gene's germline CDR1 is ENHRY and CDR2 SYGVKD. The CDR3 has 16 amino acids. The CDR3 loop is CAISEPGLAGGDTQYF. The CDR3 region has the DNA TGTGCCATCAGTGAGCCCGGACTAGCGGGGGGGGATACGCAGTATTTT.

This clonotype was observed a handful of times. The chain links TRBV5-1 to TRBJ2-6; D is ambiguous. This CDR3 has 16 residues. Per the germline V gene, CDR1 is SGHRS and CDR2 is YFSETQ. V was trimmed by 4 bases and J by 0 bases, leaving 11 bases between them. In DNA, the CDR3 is TGCGCCAGCAGCACCGGGCCGCTCTCTGGGGCCAACGTCCTGACTTTC. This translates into CASSTGPLSGANVLTF.

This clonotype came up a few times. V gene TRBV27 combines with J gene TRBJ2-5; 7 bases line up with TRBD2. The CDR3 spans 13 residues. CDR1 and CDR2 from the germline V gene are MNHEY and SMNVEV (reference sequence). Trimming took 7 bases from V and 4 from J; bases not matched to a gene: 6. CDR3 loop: CASTGGMGETQYF. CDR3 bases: TGTGCCAGCACCGGGGGGATGGGAGAGACCCAGTACTTC.

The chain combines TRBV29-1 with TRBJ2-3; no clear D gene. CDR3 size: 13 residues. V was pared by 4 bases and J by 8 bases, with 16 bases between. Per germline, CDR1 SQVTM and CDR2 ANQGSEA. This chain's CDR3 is CSVVTSLVGTQYF. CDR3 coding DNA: TGCAGCGTTGTGACCTCGTTAGTTGGTACGCAGTATTTT.

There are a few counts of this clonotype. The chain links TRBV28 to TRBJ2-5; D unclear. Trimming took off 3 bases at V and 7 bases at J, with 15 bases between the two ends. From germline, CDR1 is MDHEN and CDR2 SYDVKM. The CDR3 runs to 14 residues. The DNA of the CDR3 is TGTGCCAGCAGTTTTTATTACGATTTTGGGACCCAGTACTTC. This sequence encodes CASSFYYDFGTQYF.

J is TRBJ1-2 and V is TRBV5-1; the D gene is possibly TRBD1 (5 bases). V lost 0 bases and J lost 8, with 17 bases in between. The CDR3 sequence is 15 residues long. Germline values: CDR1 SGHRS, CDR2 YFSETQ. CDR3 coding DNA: TGCGCCAGCAGCTTGGACGGCAGGGAAGTGAGGGGCTACACCTTC. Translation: CASSLDGREVRGYTF.

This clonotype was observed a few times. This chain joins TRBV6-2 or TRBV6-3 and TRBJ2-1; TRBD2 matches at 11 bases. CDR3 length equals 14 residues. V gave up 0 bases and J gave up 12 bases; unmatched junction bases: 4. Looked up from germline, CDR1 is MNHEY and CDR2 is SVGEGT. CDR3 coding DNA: TGTGCCAGCAGTTACTCGACCCTAGCGGGGGGGCAGTTCTTC. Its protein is CASSYSTLAGGQFF.

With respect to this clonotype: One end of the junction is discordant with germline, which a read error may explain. The CDR3 here is CASSSGTGLAKNIRYF. The CDR3 nucleotides are TGTGCCAGCAGCTCAGGGACAGGTTTAGCCAAAAACATTCGGTACTTC. The rearrangement joins TRBV27 to TRBJ2-4; 8 bases are shared with TRBD1. The CDR3 contains 16 residues. Germline values: CDR1 MNHEY, CDR2 SMNVEV (reference sequence).

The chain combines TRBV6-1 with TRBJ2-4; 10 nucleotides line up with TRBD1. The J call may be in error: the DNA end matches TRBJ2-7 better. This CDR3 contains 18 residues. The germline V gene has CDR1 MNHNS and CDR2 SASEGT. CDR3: CASSPGPGTGDQLNEQYF. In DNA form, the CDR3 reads TGTGCCAGCAGTCCAGGACCCGGGACAGGGGACCAACTCAACGAGCAGTACTTC.

In DNA, the CDR3 is TGTGCCAGCAGCTTATCTAGCGGGGGGGCCGGCACCGGGGAGCTGTTTTTT. Translation gives CASSLSSGGAGTGELFF. The chain combines TRBV7-6 with TRBJ2-2; TRBD2 matches at 12 bases. The CDR3 length is 17 residues. Per germline, CDR1 SGHVS and CDR2 FNYEAQ. V was clipped by 2 bases and J by 4 bases; unmatched bases: 5.

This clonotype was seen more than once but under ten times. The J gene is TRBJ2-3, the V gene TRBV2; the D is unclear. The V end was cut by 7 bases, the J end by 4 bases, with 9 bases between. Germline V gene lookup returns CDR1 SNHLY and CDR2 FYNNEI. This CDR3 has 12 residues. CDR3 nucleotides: TGTGCCAGCAAGGAGCTGCCAGATACGCAGTATTTT. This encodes CASKELPDTQYF.

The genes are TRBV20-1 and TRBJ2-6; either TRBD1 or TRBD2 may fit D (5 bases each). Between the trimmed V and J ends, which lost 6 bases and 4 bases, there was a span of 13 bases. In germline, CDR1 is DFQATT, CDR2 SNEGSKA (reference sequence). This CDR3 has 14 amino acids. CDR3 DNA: TGCAGTGCCCAGACCGGGGCCGGGGCCAACGTCCTGACTTTC. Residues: CSAQTGAGANVLTF.

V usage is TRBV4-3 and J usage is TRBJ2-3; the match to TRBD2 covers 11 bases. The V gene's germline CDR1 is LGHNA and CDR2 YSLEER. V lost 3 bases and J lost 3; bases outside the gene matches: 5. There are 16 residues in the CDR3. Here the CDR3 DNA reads TGCGCCAGCAGCCAGCTGACTAGCGGGAAAACAGATACGCAGTATTTT. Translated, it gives CASSQLTSGKTDTQYF.

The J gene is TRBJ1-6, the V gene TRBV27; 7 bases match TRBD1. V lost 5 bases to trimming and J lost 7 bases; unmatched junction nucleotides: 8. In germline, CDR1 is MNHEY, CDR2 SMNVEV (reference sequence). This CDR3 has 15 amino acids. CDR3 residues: CASSPPGQKNSPLHF. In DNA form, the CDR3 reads TGTGCCAGCAGTCCCCCGGGACAGAAAAATTCACCCCTCCACTTT.

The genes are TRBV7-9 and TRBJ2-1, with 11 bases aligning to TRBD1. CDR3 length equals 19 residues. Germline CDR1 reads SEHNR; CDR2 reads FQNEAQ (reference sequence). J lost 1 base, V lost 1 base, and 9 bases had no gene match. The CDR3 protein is CASSLGRTGGEGSYNEQFF. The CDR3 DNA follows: TGTGCCAGCAGCTTAGGAAGGACAGGGGGCGAAGGGTCCTACAATGAGCAGTTCTTC.

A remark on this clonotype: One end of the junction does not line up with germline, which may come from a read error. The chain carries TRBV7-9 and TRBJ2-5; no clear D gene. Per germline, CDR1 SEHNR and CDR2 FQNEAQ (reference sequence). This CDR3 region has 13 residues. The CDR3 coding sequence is TGTGCCAGCAGCCCAGCATACCAAGAGACCCAGCACTTC. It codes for CASSPAYQETQHF.

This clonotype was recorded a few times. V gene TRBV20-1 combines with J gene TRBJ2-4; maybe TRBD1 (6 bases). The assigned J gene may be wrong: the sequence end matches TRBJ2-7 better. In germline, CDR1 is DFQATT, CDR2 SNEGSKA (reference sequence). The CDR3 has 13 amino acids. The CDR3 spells CSASRQGISEQYF. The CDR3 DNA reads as TGCAGTGCTAGTAGGCAGGGGATCAGCGAGCAGTACTTC.

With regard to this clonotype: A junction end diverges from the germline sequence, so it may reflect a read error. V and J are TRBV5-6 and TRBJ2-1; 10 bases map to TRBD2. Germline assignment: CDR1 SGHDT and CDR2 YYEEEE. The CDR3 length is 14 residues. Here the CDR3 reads CASRPSGGHDERFF. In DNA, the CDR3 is TGTGCCAGCAGACCTAGCGGGGGACACGATGAGCGGTTCTTC.

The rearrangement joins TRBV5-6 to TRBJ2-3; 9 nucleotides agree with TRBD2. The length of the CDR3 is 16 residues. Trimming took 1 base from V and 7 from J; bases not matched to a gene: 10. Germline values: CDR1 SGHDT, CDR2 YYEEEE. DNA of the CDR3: TGTGCCAGCAGCTTGAGTACGCGGGGGGGCGCGTATACGCAGTATTTT. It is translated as CASSLSTRGGAYTQYF.

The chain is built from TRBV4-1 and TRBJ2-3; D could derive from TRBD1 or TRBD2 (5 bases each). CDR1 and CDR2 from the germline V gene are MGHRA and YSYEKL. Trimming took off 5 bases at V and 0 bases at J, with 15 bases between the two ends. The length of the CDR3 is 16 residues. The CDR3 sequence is CASSVRDPTSTDTQYF. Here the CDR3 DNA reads TGCGCCAGCAGCGTACGGGACCCTACTAGCACAGATACGCAGTATTTT.

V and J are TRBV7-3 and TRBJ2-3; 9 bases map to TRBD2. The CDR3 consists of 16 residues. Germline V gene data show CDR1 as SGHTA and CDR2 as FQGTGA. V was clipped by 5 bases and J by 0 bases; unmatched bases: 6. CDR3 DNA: TGTGCCAGCAGCGATACTAGCGGGCTTAGCACAGATACGCAGTATTTT. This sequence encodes CASSDTSGLSTDTQYF.